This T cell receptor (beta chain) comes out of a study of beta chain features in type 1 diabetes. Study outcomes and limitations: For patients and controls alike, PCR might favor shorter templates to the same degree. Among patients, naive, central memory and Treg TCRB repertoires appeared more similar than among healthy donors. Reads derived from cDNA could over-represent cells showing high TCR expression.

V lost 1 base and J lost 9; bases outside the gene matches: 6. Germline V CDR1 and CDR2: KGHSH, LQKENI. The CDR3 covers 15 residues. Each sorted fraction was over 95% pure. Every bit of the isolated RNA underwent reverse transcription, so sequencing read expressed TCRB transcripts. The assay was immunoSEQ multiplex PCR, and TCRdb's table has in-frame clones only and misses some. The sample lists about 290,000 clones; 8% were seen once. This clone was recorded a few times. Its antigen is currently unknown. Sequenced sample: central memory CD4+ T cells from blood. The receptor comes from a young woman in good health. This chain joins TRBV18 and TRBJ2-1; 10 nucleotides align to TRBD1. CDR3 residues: CASSPLGQGIIEQFF. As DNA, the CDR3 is TGTGCCAGCTCACCACTGGGACAGGGGATTATTGAGCAGTTCTTC.